This T cell receptor beta chain is drawn from a study of cytomegalovirus exposure and HLA in healthy donors. Study findings and constraints: Reports showed the classifier diagnosing cytomegalovirus status with high specificity and sensitivity. A previous analysis found most TCR beta V segments productive roughly 87% or roughly 30% of the time.

On this clone: Its antigen is as yet unknown.

PCR involved 60 Vbeta and 13 Jbeta primers. The repertoire was sequenced with immunoSEQ multiplex PCR; TCRdb's copy has only in-frame clones and lacks some. The table includes roughly 150,000 clones, approximately 71% detected once. CDR3 length equals 16 residues. Germline V gene lookup returns CDR1 LGHNT and CDR2 FRNRAP. With 0 bases clipped from V and 8 bases from J, the junction kept 7 bases outside the gene matches. This receptor was obtained from a man aged 18 to 35 in good health and CMV-seropositive. The material sequenced was PBMCs. V is TRBV12-5 and J is TRBJ2-3, with 11 bases identical to TRBD2. CDR3 protein: CASGLVLSGRAGTQYF. CDR3 bases: TGTGCTAGTGGTTTGGTACTTAGCGGGAGGGCTGGTACGCAGTATTTT. Variable domain in full (rest from reference TRBV12-5 and TRBJ2-3): DARVTQTPRHKVTEMGQEVTMRCQPILGHNTVFWYRQTMMQGLELLAYFRNRAPLDDSGMPKDRFSAEMPDATLATLKIQPSEPRDSAVYFCASGLVLSGRAGTQYFGPGTRLTVL.